The clone carrying this T cell receptor (beta chain) was detected once. The antigen is not known. With 1 base clipped from V and 4 bases from J, the junction kept 0 bases outside the gene matches. CDR3 length: 14 residues. From germline, CDR1 is LNHNV and CDR2 YYDKDF (reference sequence). The PCR contained 60 Vbeta and 13 Jbeta primers. Measured with immunoSEQ multiplex PCR; TCRdb has only the in-frame clones, and not every one. The table includes around 120,000 clones, roughly 79% detected once. The record originates from a study of cytomegalovirus exposure and HLA in healthy donors. Study-wide findings and caveats: Common viral pathogens were later found to be apparently linked to several of the most significant clusters.

The chain recombines TRBV15 with TRBJ1-2, with 10 nucleotides matching TRBD1. The clonotype was recovered from a woman aged 40 to 50 in good health and CMV-seronegative. Input material: PBMCs. For the CDR3, the DNA is TGTGCCACCAGCAGAGGGGACAGGGGCTATGGCTACACCTTC. As protein: CATSRGDRGYGYTF. The whole variable domain, filled in from reference TRBV15 and TRBJ1-2, reads DAMVIQNPRYQVTQFGKPVTLSCSQTLNHNVMYWYQQKSSQAPKLLFHYYDKDFNNEADTPDNFQSRRPNTSFCFLDIRSPGLGDTAMYLCATSRGDRGYGYTFGSGTRLTVV.